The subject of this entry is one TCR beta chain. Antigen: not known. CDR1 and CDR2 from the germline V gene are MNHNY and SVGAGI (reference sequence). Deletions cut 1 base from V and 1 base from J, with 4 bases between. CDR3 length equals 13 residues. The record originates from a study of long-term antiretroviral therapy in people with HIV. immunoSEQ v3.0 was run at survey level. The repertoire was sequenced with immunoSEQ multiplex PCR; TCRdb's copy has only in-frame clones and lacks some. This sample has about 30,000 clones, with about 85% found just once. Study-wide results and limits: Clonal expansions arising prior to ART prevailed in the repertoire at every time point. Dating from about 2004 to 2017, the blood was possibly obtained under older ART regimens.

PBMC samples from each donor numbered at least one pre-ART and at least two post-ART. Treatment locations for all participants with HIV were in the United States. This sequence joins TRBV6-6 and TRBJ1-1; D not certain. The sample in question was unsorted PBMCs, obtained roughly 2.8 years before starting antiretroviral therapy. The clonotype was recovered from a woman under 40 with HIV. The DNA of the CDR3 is TGTGCCAGCAGTTACTTGGAGAACACTGAAGCTTTCTTT. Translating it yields CASSYLENTEAFF.